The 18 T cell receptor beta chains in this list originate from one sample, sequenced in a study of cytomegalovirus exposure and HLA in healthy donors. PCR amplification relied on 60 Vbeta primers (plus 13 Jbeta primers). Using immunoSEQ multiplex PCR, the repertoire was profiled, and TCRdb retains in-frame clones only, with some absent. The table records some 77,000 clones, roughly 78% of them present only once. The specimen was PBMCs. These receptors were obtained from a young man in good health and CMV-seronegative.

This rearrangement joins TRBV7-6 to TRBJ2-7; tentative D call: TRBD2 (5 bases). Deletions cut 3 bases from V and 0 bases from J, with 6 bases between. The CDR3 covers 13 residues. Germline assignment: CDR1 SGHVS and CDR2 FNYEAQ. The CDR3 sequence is CASSFGSSYEQYF. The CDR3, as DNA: TGTGCCAGCAGCTTTGGGAGCTCCTACGAGCAGTACTTC.

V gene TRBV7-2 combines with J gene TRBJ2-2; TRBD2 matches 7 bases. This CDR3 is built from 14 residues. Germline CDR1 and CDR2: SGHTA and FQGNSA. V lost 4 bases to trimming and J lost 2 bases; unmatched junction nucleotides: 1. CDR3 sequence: CASSSGLNTGELFF. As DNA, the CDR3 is TGTGCCAGCAGCTCGGGACTAAACACCGGGGAGCTGTTTTTT.

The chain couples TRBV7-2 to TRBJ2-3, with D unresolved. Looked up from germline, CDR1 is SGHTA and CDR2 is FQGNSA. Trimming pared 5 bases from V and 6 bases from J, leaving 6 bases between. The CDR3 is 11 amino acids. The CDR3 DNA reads TGTGCCAGCAGCCCGCAGGATACGCAGTATTTT. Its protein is CASSPQDTQYF.

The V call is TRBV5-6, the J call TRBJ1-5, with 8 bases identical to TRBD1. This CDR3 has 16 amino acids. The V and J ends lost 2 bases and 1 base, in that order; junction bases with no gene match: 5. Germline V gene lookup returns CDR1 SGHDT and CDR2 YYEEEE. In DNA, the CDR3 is TGTGCCAGCAGCTTAACAGGGGGTTTGAGCAATCAGCCCCAGCATTTT. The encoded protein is CASSLTGGLSNQPQHF. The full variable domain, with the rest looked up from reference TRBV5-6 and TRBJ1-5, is DAGVTQSPTHLIKTRGQQVTLRCSPKSGHDTVSWYQQALGQGPQFIFQYYEEEERQRGNFPDRFSGHQFPNYSSELNVNALLLGDSALYLCASSLTGGLSNQPQHFGDGTRLSIL.

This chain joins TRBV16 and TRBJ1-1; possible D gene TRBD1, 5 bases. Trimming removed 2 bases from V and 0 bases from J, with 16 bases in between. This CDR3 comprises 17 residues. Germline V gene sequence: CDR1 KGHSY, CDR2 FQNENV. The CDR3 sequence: CASSQGSGFTMNTEAFF. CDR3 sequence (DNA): TGTGCCAGCAGCCAAGGTTCAGGGTTCACTATGAACACTGAAGCTTTCTTT.

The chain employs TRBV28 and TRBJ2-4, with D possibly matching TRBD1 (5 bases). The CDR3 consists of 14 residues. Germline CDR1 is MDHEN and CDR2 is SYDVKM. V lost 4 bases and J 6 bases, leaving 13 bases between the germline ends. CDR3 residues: CASSSADSLNIQYF. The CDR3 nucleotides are TGTGCCAGCAGTTCCGCCGACAGCCTAAACATTCAGTACTTC.

DNA for the CDR3: TGTGCCAGCACTATAGGGGGGACAGGGCCCTACACCGGGGAGCTGTTTTTT. This gives the protein CASTIGGTGPYTGELFF. The chain is built from TRBV27 and TRBJ2-2; the match to TRBD1 covers 9 bases. The CDR3 length is 17 residues. V lost 7 bases to trimming and J lost 3 bases; unmatched junction nucleotides: 12. The V gene's germline CDR1 is MNHEY and CDR2 SMNVEV (reference sequence).

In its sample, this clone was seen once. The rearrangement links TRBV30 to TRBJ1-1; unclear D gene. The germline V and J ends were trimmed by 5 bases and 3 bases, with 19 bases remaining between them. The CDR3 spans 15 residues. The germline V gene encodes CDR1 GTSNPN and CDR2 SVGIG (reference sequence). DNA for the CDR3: TGTGCCTGGTCACCGCGGGAGCTGTTGGACACTGAAGCTTTCTTT. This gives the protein CAWSPRELLDTEAFF. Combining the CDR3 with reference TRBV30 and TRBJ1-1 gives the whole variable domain SQTIHQWPATLVQPVGSPLSLECTVEGTSNPNLYWYRQAAGRGLQLLFYSVGIGQISSEVPQNLSASRPQDRQFILSSKKLLLSDSGFYLCAWSPRELLDTEAFFGQGTRLTVV.

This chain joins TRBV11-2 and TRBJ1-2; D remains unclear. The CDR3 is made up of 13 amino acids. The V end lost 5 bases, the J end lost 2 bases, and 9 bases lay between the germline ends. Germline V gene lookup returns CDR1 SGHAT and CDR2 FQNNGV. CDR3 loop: CASSRGFNYGYTF. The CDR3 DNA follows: TGTGCCAGCAGCCGAGGGTTCAACTATGGCTACACCTTC.

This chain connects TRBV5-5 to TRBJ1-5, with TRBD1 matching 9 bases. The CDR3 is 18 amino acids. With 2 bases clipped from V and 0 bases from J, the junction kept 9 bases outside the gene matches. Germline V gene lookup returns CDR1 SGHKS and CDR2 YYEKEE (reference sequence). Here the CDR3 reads CASSLLGQGKGSNQPQHF. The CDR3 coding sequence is TGTGCCAGCAGCTTACTGGGACAGGGAAAGGGTAGCAATCAGCCCCAGCATTTT.

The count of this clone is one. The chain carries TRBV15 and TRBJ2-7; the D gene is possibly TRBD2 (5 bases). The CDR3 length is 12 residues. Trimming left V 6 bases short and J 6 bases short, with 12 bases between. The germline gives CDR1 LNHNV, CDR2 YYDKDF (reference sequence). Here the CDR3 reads CATSRDFGEQYF. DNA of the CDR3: TGTGCCACCAGTCGGGATTTTGGCGAGCAGTACTTC.

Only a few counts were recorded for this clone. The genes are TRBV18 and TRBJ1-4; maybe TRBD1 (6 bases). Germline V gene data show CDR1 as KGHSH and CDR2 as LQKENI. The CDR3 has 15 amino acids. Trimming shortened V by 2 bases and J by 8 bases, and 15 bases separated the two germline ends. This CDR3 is CASSPFRGAGEKLFF. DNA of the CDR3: TGTGCCAGCTCACCATTTCGGGGGGCCGGGGAAAAACTGTTTTTT.

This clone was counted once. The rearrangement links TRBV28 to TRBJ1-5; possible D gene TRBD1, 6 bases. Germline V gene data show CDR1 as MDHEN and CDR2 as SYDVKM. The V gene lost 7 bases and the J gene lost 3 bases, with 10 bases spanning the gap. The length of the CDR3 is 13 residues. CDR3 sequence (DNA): TGTGCCAGCACCCAGGGGCCCAATCAGCCCCAGCATTTT. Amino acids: CASTQGPNQPQHF.

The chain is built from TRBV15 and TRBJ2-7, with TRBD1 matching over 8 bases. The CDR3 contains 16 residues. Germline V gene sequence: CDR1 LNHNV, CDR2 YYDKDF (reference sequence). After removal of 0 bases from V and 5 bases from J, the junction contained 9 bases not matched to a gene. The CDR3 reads CATSRDVGTGGHEQYF. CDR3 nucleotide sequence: TGTGCCACCAGCAGAGATGTCGGGACAGGTGGCCACGAGCAGTACTTC.

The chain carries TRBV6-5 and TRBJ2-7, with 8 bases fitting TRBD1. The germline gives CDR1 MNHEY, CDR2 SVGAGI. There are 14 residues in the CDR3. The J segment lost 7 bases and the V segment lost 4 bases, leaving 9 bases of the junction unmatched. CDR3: CASSFLGQGGEQYF. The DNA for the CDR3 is TGTGCCAGCAGTTTTCTCGGACAGGGCGGGGAGCAGTACTTC.

As DNA, the CDR3 is TGCGCCAGCCGGGGGTCCCTTCTAGCCAAAAACATTCAGTACTTC. Amino acids: CASRGSLLAKNIQYF. The chain joins TRBV4-3 to TRBJ2-4, with TRBD2 as a possible D gene (6 bases). CDR1 is LGHNA, CDR2 YSLEER, per germline. Trimming stripped 8 bases from V and 0 bases from J, with 14 bases between. The CDR3 spans 15 residues.

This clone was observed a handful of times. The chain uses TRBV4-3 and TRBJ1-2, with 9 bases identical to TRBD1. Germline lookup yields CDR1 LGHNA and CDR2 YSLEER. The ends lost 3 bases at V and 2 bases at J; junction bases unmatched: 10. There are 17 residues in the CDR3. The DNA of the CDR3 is TGCGCCAGCAGCCAGGGCCCGGGACAGGGTATCAACTATGGCTACACCTTC. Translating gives CASSQGPGQGINYGYTF.

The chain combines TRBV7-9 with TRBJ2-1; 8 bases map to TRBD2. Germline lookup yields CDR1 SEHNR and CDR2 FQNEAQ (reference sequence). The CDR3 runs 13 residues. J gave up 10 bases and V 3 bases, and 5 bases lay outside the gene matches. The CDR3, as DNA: TGTGCCAGCAGCTTCAGCGGGAGTGAGGAGCAGTTCTTC. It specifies CASSFSGSEEQFF.